The 30 T cell receptor beta chains listed next were all sequenced from one sample in a study of OX40 agonist ivuxolimab in advanced cancers. Using immunoSEQ multiplex PCR, the repertoire was profiled, and TCRdb retains in-frame clones only, with some absent. Among 62,000 or so clones listed, about 83% were seen once. The sequenced sample was CD4+ or CD8+ T cells sorted from blood, obtained in a trial of the OX40 agonist ivuxolimab. The receptors here all came from an adult with an advanced solid tumor such as melanoma, head and neck, liver or kidney cancer.

V gene TRBV4-3 combines with J gene TRBJ1-5, with 10 bases fitting TRBD1. V was clipped by 2 bases and J by 0 bases; unmatched bases: 4. Germline CDR1 reads LGHNA; CDR2 reads YSLEER. This CDR3 is built from 17 residues. The CDR3 sequence is CASSQWTGGNSNQPQHF. The CDR3 DNA reads TGCGCCAGCAGCCAATGGACAGGGGGAAATAGCAATCAGCCCCAGCATTTT.

The CDR3 region has the DNA TGCGCCAGCAGCTTGGTCACAGGGGCCTATAATTCACCCCTCCACTTT. It codes for CASSLVTGAYNSPLHF. The V and J genes are TRBV5-1 and TRBJ1-6; 7 positions agree with TRBD1. V trimming: 0 bases; J trimming: 2 bases; junction bases outside the gene matches: 2. CDR1 SGHRS and CDR2 YFSETQ come from the germline V gene. The CDR3 totals 16 residues.

This chain links TRBV6-5 with TRBJ2-7; D unclear. This CDR3 is built from 14 residues. In germline, CDR1 is MNHEY, CDR2 SVGAGI. Trimming shortened V by 0 bases and J by 3 bases, and 9 bases separated the two germline ends. CDR3: CASSYSGLFYEQYF. Written as DNA, the CDR3 is TGTGCCAGCAGTTACTCGGGTCTCTTCTACGAGCAGTACTTC.

The chain employs TRBV7-2 and TRBJ2-1; D possibly corresponds to TRBD1 (5 bases). The CDR3 totals 14 residues. The germline CDR1 and CDR2 sequences are SGHTA and FQGNSA. The V and J ends lost 3 bases and 1 base respectively, with 7 bases between them. CDR3 bases: TGTGCCAGCAGCTTGCAGGGTTCCTACAATGAGCAGTTCTTC. Translating gives CASSLQGSYNEQFF.

This chain connects TRBV9 to TRBJ2-2; 10 bases match TRBD1. Germline V gene lookup returns CDR1 SGDLS and CDR2 YYNGEE. V shed 0 bases, J shed 7 bases, and the junction held 3 bases outside the gene matches. The CDR3 has 15 residues. The CDR3 region has the DNA TGTGCCAGCAGCGTAGTGGGACAGGGGCTCGGGGAGCTGTTTTTT. This gives the protein CASSVVGQGLGELFF.

This chain uses TRBV2 with TRBJ1-4; D unresolved. There are 15 residues in the CDR3. Germline V gene sequence: CDR1 SNHLY, CDR2 FYNNEI. The germline V and J ends were trimmed by 4 bases and 7 bases, with 16 bases remaining between them. As DNA, the CDR3 is TGTGCCAGCAGTGTCTTTGGGGTGGGCGGTGAAAAACTGTTTTTT. This gives the protein CASSVFGVGGEKLFF.

The CDR3 spells CASSVAQGIDTQYF. Here the CDR3 DNA reads TGTGCCAGCAGTGTCGCGCAGGGAATTGATACGCAGTATTTT. V and J are TRBV2 and TRBJ2-3, with D perhaps matching TRBD1 (5 bases). Germline V gives CDR1 SNHLY, CDR2 FYNNEI. The CDR3 covers 14 residues. V was cut by 4 bases and J by 6 bases, with 14 bases left in between.

This clone was detected only a few times. The chain carries TRBV6-5 and TRBJ1-2; TRBD1 matches at 7 bases. Trimming cost V 6 bases and J 1 base; bases outside gene matches: 5. The germline V gene encodes CDR1 MNHEY and CDR2 SVGAGI. This CDR3 is 14 amino acids long. CDR3 sequence (DNA): TGTGCCAGCAGCAGGGGACAGAATAACTATGGCTACACCTTC. Translated, it gives CASSRGQNNYGYTF.

The chain uses TRBV10-3 and TRBJ1-2; 7 positions match TRBD1. The CDR3 runs to 14 residues. Germline CDR1 reads ENHRY; CDR2 reads SYGVKD. J lost 8 bases, V lost 9 bases, and 15 bases had no gene match. Here the CDR3 DNA reads TGTGCCATTCCTCCGACAGGGCGGCAGGAAGGCTACACCTTC. Translated, it gives CAIPPTGRQEGYTF.

The CDR3 nucleotides read TGCGCCAGCAGCTTGGGATGGGCCACCGGGGAGCTGTTTTTT. Translating it yields CASSLGWATGELFF. This chain joins TRBV5-1 and TRBJ2-2; D is uncertain. V dropped 0 bases and J dropped 4 bases, with 7 bases sitting between them. The CDR3 is 14 residues long. Per the germline V gene, CDR1 is SGHRS and CDR2 is YFSETQ.

J is TRBJ2-1 and V is TRBV7-3, with D hard to call. CDR3 length: 14 residues. V dropped 1 base and J dropped 4 bases, with 8 bases sitting between them. Germline CDR1 is SGHTA and CDR2 is FQGTGA. CDR3 DNA sequence: TGTGCCAGCAGCTTAAGTCCGGAATACAATGAGCAGTTCTTC. Its protein product is CASSLSPEYNEQFF.

CDR3 sequence reads: CASSFGQGGGRSYEQYF. As DNA, the CDR3 is TGCGCCAGCAGCTTTGGTCAAGGGGGCGGGAGGTCCTACGAGCAGTACTTC. J is TRBJ2-7 and V is TRBV5-1; the D gene is possibly TRBD2 (8 bases). This CDR3 region has 17 residues. The germline V gene has CDR1 SGHRS and CDR2 YFSETQ. V lost 2 bases, J lost 1 base, and 19 bases lay in between. The complete variable domain, with remaining parts taken from reference TRBV5-1 and TRBJ2-7, reads KAGVTQTPRYLIKTRGQQVTLSCSPISGHRSVSWYQQTPGQGLQFLFEYFSETQRNKGNFPGRFSGRQFSNSRSEMNVSTLELGDSALYLCASSFGQGGGRSYEQYFGPGTRLTVT.

As concerns this clone: In the same sample, other DNA sequences code for this CDR3. The CDR3 is CASSLGQSSYEQYF. The CDR3, as DNA: TGTGCCAGCAGCTTGGGACAGAGCTCCTACGAGCAGTACTTC. The chain is built from TRBV11-3 and TRBJ2-7, with 7 positions matching TRBD1. J gave up 0 bases and V 3 bases, and 2 bases lay outside the gene matches. The CDR3 totals 14 residues. Germline CDR1 and CDR2: SGHNT and YENEEA.

This chain connects TRBV19 to TRBJ1-1, with D perhaps TRBD1 (6 bases). Trimming shortened V by 9 bases and J by 1 base, and 18 bases separated the two germline ends. The V gene's germline CDR1 is LNHDA and CDR2 SQIVND (reference sequence). The CDR3 covers 15 residues. CDR3 amino acids: CASRGGRGGNTEAFF. The CDR3 DNA is TGTGCCAGCCGAGGGGGTAGGGGAGGGAACACTGAAGCTTTCTTT.

J is TRBJ1-6 and V is TRBV7-6, with 7 bases matching TRBD1. V dropped 1 base and J dropped 9; count of bases not matched to a gene: 12. The CDR3 is 17 amino acids. Germline CDR1 is SGHVS and CDR2 is FNYEAQ. The CDR3 DNA is TGTGCCAGCAGCTTAGAAGCGGCGACAGGGAGCACTTCACCCCTCCACTTT. Translating it yields CASSLEAATGSTSPLHF.

The chain has TRBV2 and TRBJ2-7, with D perhaps TRBD1 or TRBD2 (5 bases each). V was shortened by 6 bases and J by 2 bases, with 20 bases between the two germline ends. The CDR3 runs to 16 residues. Germline V CDR1 and CDR2: SNHLY, FYNNEI. This CDR3 reads CASSRDGAGTTYEQYF. CDR3 sequence (DNA): TGTGCCAGCAGCCGGGATGGGGCAGGGACCACCTACGAGCAGTACTTC.

This sequence joins TRBV2 and TRBJ1-6; D not resolved. The germline gives CDR1 SNHLY, CDR2 FYNNEI. The CDR3 has 13 amino acids. Trimming shortened V by 6 bases and J by 3 bases, and 6 bases separated the two germline ends. The CDR3 here is CASRSNYNSPLHF. The CDR3, as DNA: TGTGCCAGCAGGAGCAACTATAATTCACCCCTCCACTTT.

The V call is TRBV27, the J call TRBJ2-2; 7 bases line up with TRBD2. Germline-derived CDR1 and CDR2 are MNHEY and SMNVEV (reference sequence). The trim removed 3 bases at V and 0 bases at J, leaving 4 bases unmatched. The CDR3 length is 16 residues. CDR3 sequence: CASSLQTSANTGELFF. The CDR3 bases are TGTGCCAGCAGTTTGCAAACTAGCGCGAACACCGGGGAGCTGTTTTTT.

This clone was observed once. The genes are TRBV5-5 and TRBJ2-3; D remains unclear. Germline CDR1 is SGHKS and CDR2 is YYEKEE (reference sequence). Trimming removed 3 bases from V and 6 bases from J, with 8 bases in between. The length of the CDR3 is 12 residues. CDR3 DNA sequence: TGTGCCAGCAGCTCAACGACCGATACGCAGTATTTT. It is translated as CASSSTTDTQYF.

V is TRBV29-1 and J is TRBJ1-2; D gene unclear. CDR3 length equals 12 residues. CDR1 is SQVTM, CDR2 ANQGSEA, per germline. Trimming left V 2 bases short and J 3 bases short, with 7 bases between. The CDR3 DNA is TGCAGCGTTGAATTGGGTTACTATGGCTACACCTTC. It encodes CSVELGYYGYTF.

The chain links TRBV19 to TRBJ1-5, with D possibly TRBD1 on 6 matching bases. The length of the CDR3 is 15 residues. Germline values: CDR1 LNHDA, CDR2 SQIVND (reference sequence). Trimming removed 10 bases at V and 3 bases at J, with 19 bases between. CDR3 amino acids: CATPRSRGVNQPQHF. The CDR3 DNA follows: TGTGCCACCCCCCGTAGCAGGGGCGTCAATCAGCCCCAGCATTTT.

Here the CDR3 DNA reads TGCGCCAGCAGCTTAGCCGGGGCGACCAAAAACATTCAGTACTTC. Protein: CASSLAGATKNIQYF. The rearrangement joins TRBV5-1 to TRBJ2-4; tentatively, D is TRBD1 or TRBD2 (5 bases each). This CDR3 region has 15 residues. V was clipped by 2 bases and J by 2 bases, with 11 bases between them. The germline V gene encodes CDR1 SGHRS and CDR2 YFSETQ.

The chain employs TRBV30 and TRBJ2-1; D may be TRBD1 (5 bases). V lost 3 bases, J lost 9 bases, and 9 bases lay in between. The CDR3 contains 11 residues. Germline-derived CDR1 and CDR2 are GTSNPN and SVGIG (reference sequence). CDR3 protein: CAWSTRGEQFF. In DNA, the CDR3 is TGTGCCTGGAGCACAAGGGGTGAGCAGTTCTTC.

This clone occurred once. This chain links TRBV2 with TRBJ1-1; 10 bases match TRBD1. The CDR3 covers 14 residues. The germline CDR1 and CDR2 sequences are SNHLY and FYNNEI. V lost 6 bases to trimming and J lost 5 bases; unmatched junction nucleotides: 6. The CDR3, as DNA: TGTGCCAGCAGCCTCGACAGGGGGCTTACTGAAGCTTTCTTT. Translating gives CASSLDRGLTEAFF.

The rearrangement uses TRBV29-1 and TRBJ1-4; 7 nucleotides agree with TRBD1. The ends lost 4 bases at V and 7 bases at J; junction bases unmatched: 6. The CDR3 spans 13 residues. Germline V gene sequence: CDR1 SQVTM, CDR2 ANQGSEA. The CDR3 DNA is TGCAGCGTTGGTCTGACAGGGAGTGAAAAACTGTTTTTT. As protein: CSVGLTGSEKLFF.

The V call is TRBV7-2, the J call TRBJ2-7; D is uncertain. Between the trimmed V and J ends, which lost 1 base and 6 bases, there was a span of 19 bases. CDR1 is SGHTA, CDR2 FQGNSA, per germline. This CDR3 comprises 16 residues. The CDR3 DNA reads as TGTGCCAGCAGCTTAGGTTGGGGTCATACGGGCATCGAGCAGTACTTC. Amino acids: CASSLGWGHTGIEQYF.

The genes are TRBV11-3 and TRBJ2-3; no clear D. Germline CDR1 is SGHNT and CDR2 is YENEEA. The V and J ends lost 8 bases and 6 bases respectively, with 12 bases between them. The CDR3 runs to 12 residues. CDR3 sequence: CASAQDVDTQYF. CDR3 in DNA: TGTGCCAGCGCCCAGGACGTTGATACGCAGTATTTT.

The rearrangement joins TRBV4-1 to TRBJ1-3; D might be TRBD1 (6 bases). Germline V gene data show CDR1 as MGHRA and CDR2 as YSYEKL. V was cut by 2 bases and J by 0 bases, with 11 bases left in between. CDR3 length: 16 residues. The CDR3 sequence: CASSQRQVISGNTIYF. For the CDR3, the DNA is TGCGCCAGCAGCCAAAGACAGGTCATCTCTGGAAACACCATATATTTT.

V usage is TRBV19 and J usage is TRBJ2-1; D assignment may be TRBD1 or TRBD2 (5 bases each). The CDR3 is 16 amino acids. The germline V and J ends were trimmed by 5 bases and 2 bases, with 16 bases remaining between them. The germline V gene encodes CDR1 LNHDA and CDR2 SQIVND (reference sequence). The DNA of the CDR3 is TGTGCCAGTAGTGTAAGGGGCCTAGCTCCCTACAATGAGCAGTTCTTC. Protein product: CASSVRGLAPYNEQFF.

The chain links TRBV5-1 to TRBJ1-1, with TRBD1 as a possible D gene (5 bases). Trimming stripped 4 bases from V and 1 base from J, with 11 bases between. The CDR3 length is 14 residues. Germline V gene lookup returns CDR1 SGHRS and CDR2 YFSETQ. In DNA form, the CDR3 reads TGCGCCAGCAGCCTGACAGTGGCGAACACTGAAGCTTTCTTT. It translates to CASSLTVANTEAFF.